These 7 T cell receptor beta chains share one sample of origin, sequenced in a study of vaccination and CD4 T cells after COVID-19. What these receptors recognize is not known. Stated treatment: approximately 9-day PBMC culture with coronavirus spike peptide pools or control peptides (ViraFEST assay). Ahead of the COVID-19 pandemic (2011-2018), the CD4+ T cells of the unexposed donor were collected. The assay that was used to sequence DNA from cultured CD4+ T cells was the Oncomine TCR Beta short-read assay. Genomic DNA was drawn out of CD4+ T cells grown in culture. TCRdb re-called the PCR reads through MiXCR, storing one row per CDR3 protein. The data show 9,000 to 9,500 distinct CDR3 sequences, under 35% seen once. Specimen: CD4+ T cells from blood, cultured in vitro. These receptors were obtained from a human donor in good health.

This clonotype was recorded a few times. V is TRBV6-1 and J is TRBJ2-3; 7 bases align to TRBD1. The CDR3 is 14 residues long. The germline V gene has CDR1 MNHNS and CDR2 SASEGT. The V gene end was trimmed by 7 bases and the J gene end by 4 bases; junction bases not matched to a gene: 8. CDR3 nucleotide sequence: TGTGCCAGCACGAACGACAGGGTGGCAGATACGCAGTATTTT. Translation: CASTNDRVADTQYF.

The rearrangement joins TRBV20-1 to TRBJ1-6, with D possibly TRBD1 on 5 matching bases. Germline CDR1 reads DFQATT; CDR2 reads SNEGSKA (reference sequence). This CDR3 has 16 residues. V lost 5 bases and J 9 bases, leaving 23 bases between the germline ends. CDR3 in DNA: TGCAGTGCTTTCAGTGGTAGGGACGCGGGAATTTCACCCCTCCACTTT. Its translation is CSAFSGRDAGISPLHF.

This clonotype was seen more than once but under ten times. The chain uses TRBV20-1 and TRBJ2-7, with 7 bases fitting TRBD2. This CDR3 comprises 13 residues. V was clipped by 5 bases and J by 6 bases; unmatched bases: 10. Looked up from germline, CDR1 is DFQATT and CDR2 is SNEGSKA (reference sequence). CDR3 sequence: CSAPQTSSGEQYF. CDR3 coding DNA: TGCAGTGCTCCCCAGACTAGCTCGGGCGAGCAGTACTTC.

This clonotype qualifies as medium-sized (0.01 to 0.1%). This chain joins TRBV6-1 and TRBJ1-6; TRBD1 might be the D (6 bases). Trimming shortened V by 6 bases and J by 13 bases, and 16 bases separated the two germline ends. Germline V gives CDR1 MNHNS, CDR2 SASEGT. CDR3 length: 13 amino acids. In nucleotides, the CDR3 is TGTGCCAGCAGCACGGGACACCCCCTGCCCCTCCACTTT. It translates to CASSTGHPLPLHF.

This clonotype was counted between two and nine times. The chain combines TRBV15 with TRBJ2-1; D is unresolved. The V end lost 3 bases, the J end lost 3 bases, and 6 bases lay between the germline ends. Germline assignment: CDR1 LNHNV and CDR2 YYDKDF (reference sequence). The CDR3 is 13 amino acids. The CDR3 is CATSSIDYNEQFF. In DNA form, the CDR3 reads TGTGCCACCAGCAGTATAGACTACAATGAGCAGTTCTTC.

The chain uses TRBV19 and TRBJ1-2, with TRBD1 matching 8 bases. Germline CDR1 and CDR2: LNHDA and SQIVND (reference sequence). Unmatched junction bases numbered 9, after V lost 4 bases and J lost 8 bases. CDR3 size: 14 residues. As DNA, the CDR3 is TGTGCCAGTAGTACGCAGGGGGCGCGTCGGGGCTACACCTTC. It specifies CASSTQGARRGYTF.

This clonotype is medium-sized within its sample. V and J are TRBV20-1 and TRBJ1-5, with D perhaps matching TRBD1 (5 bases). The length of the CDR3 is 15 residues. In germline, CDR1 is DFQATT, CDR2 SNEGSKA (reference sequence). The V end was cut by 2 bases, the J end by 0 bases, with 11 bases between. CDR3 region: CSARKTVSSNQPQHF. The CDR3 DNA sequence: TGCAGTGCTAGAAAGACAGTTAGTAGCAATCAGCCCCAGCATTTT.